The next 3 T cell receptor beta chains were all read from a single sample in a study of blood T cell repertoires in COVID-19. Generated by immunoSEQ multiplex PCR, the TCRdb table keeps only in-frame clones and is missing some. The sample consists of 130,000 to 150,000 clones, about 87% of them appearing once. Sequences were obtained from peripheral blood. The source is a woman between 50 and 59 years old with acute or convalescent COVID-19.

The table lists this clone with a few counts. This chain joins TRBV5-1 and TRBJ2-1; 9 nucleotides line up with TRBD2. The CDR3 contains 14 residues. Germline lookup yields CDR1 SGHRS and CDR2 YFSETQ. The V gene end was trimmed by 0 bases and the J gene end by 13 bases; junction bases not matched to a gene: 8. DNA of the CDR3: TGCGCCAGCAGCTTGGAGGATGGAGGGACTAGCCAGTTCTTC. This gives the protein CASSLEDGGTSQFF.

This clone was seen a handful of times. J is TRBJ1-1 and V is TRBV28; possible D gene TRBD1, 6 bases. Trimming shortened V by 6 bases and J by 3 bases, and 17 bases separated the two germline ends. Germline V gives CDR1 MDHEN, CDR2 SYDVKM. The CDR3 is 15 amino acids. The CDR3 sequence: CASSTGGPGDTEAFF. The DNA of the CDR3 is TGTGCCAGCAGCACCGGGGGGCCAGGGGACACTGAAGCTTTCTTT.

The rearrangement joins TRBV6-5 to TRBJ2-1, with D perhaps matching TRBD1 (5 bases). Germline V CDR1 and CDR2: MNHEY, SVGAGI. The CDR3 has 11 amino acids. V gave up 5 bases and J gave up 10 bases, with 9 bases separating them. This CDR3 reads CASSLHREQFF. The CDR3 region has the DNA TGTGCCAGCAGTCTCCACAGGGAGCAGTTCTTC.